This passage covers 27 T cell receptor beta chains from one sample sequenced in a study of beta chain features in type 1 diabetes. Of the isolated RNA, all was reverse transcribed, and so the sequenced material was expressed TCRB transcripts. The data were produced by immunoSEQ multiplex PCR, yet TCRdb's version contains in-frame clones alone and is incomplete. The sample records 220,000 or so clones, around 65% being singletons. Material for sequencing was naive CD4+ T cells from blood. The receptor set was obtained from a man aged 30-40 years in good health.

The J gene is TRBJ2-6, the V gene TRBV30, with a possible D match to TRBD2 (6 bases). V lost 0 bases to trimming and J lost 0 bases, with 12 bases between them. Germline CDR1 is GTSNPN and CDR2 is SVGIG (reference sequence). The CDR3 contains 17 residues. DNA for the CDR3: TGTGCCTGGAGTGTTGGAGGGGCCATCTCTGGGGCCAACGTCCTGACTTTC. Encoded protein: CAWSVGGAISGANVLTF.

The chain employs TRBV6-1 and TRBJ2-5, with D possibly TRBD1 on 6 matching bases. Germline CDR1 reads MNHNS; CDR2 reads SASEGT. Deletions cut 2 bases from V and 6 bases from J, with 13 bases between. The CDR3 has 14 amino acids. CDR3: CASSEQQGSKTQYF. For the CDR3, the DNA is TGTGCCAGCAGTGAACAGCAGGGGTCAAAGACCCAGTACTTC.

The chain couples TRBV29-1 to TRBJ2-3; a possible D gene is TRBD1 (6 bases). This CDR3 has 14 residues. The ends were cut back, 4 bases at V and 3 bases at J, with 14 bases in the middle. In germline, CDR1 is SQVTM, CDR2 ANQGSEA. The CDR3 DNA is TGCAGCGTTGTGGGGGACACGCATACAGATACGCAGTATTTT. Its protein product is CSVVGDTHTDTQYF.

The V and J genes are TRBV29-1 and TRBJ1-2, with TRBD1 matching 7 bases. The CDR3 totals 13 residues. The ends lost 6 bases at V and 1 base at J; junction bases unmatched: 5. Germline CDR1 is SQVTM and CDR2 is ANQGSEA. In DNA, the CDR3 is TGCAGCGTCGGGACAGTCCTTAACTATGGCTACACCTTC. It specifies CSVGTVLNYGYTF.

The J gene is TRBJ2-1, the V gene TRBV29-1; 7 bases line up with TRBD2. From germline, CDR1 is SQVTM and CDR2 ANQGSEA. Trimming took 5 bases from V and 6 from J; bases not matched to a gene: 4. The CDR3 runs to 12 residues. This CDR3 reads CSVRREGNEQFF. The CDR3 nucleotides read TGCAGCGTTCGCAGGGAGGGCAATGAGCAGTTCTTC.

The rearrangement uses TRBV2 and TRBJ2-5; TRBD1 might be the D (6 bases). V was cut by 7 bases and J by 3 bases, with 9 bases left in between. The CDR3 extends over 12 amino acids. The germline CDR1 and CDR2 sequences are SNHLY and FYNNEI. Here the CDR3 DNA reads TGTGCCAGCAACTACAGGGAAGAGACCCAGTACTTC. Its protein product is CASNYREETQYF.

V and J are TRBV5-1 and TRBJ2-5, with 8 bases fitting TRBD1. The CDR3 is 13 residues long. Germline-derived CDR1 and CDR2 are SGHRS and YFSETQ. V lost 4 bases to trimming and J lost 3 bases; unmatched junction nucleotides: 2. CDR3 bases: TGCGCCAGCAGCCCGGACAGGGAAGAGACCCAGTACTTC. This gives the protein CASSPDREETQYF.

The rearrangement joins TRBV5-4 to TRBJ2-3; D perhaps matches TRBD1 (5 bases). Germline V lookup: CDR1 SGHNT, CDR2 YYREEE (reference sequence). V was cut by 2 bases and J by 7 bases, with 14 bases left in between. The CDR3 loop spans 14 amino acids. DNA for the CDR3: TGTGCCAGCAGCTTAACAGGAAGCAGGAATACGCAGTATTTT. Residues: CASSLTGSRNTQYF.

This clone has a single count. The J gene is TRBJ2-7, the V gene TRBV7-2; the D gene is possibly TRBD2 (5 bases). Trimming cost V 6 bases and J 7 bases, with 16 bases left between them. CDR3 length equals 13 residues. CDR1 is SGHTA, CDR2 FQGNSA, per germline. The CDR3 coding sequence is TGTGCCAGCAGTTCCTGGACCTCGGGGGAGCAGTACTTC. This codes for CASSSWTSGEQYF.

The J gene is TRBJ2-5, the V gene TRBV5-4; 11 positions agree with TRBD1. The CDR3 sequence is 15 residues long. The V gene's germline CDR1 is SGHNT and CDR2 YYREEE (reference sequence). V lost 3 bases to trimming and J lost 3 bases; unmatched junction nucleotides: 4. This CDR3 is CASSSPGQGEETQYF. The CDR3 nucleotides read TGTGCCAGCAGCTCCCCGGGACAGGGGGAAGAGACCCAGTACTTC.

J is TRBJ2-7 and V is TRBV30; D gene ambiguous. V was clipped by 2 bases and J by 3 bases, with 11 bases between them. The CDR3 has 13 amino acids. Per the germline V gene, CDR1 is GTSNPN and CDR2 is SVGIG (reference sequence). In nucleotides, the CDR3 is TGTGCCTGGAGTTTGGACCTCAACTACGAGCAGTACTTC. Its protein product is CAWSLDLNYEQYF.

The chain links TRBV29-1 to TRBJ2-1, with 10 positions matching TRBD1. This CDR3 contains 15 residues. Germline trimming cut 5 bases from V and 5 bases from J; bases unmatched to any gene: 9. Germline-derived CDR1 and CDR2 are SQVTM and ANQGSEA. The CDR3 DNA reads TGCAGCGTTTTTAGGGACAGGGGAAGGGACAATGAGCAGTTCTTC. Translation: CSVFRDRGRDNEQFF.

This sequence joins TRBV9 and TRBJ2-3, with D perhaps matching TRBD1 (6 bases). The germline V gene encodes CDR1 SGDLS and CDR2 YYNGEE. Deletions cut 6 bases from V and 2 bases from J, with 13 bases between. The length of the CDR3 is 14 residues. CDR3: CASKRDTITDTQYF. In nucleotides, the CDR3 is TGTGCCAGCAAACGGGACACAATCACAGATACGCAGTATTTT.

CDR3 residues: CASSVTRTGIYGYTF. The CDR3 DNA reads TGTGCCAGCAGCGTCACCCGTACGGGTATCTATGGCTACACCTTC. The chain is built from TRBV9 and TRBJ1-2; D is uncertain. V lost 2 bases and J 4 bases, leaving 15 bases between the germline ends. From germline, CDR1 is SGDLS and CDR2 YYNGEE. The CDR3 consists of 15 residues.

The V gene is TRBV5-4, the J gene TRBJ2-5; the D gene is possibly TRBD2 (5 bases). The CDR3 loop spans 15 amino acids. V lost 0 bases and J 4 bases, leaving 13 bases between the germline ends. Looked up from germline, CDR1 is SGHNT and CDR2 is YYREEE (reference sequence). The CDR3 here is CASSLDPAEAETQYF. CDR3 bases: TGTGCCAGCAGCTTGGATCCAGCGGAGGCAGAGACCCAGTACTTC.

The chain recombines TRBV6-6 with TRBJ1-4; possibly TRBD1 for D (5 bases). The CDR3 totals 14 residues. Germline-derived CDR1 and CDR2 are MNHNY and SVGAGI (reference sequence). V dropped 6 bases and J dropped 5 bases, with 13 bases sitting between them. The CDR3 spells CASRFGTSNEKLFF. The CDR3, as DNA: TGTGCCAGCAGGTTCGGGACGTCGAATGAAAAACTGTTTTTT.

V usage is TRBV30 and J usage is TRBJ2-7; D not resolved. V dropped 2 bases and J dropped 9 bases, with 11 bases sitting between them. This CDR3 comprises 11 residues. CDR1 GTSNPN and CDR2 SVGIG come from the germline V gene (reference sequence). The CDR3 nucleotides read TGTGCCTGGAGTCCTGATTTGGGGCAGTACTTC. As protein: CAWSPDLGQYF. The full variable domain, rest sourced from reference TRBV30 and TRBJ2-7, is SQTIHQWPATLVQPVGSPLSLECTVEGTSNPNLYWYRQAAGRGLQLLFYSVGIGQISSEVPQNLSASRPQDRQFILSSKKLLLSDSGFYLCAWSPDLGQYFGPGTRLTVT.

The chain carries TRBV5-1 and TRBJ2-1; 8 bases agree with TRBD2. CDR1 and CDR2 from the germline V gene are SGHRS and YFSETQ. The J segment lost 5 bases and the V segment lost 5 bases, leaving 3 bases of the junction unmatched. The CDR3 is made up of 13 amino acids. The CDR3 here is CASRTSVDNEQFF. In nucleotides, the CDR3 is TGCGCCAGCAGGACTAGCGTTGACAATGAGCAGTTCTTC.

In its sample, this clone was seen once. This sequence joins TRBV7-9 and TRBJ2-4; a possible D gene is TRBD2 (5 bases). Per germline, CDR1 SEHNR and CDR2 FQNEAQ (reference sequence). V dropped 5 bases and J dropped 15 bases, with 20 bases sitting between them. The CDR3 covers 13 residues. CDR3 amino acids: CASSLPSHGDWYF. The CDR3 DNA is TGTGCCAGCAGCCTCCCCTCCCACGGGGATTGGTACTTC. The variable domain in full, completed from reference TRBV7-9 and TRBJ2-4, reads DTGVSQNPRHKITKRGQNVTFRCDPISEHNRLYWYRQTLGQGPEFLTYFQNEAQLEKSRLLSDRFSAERPKGSFSTLEIQRTEQGDSAMYLCASSLPSHGDWYFGAGTRLSVL.

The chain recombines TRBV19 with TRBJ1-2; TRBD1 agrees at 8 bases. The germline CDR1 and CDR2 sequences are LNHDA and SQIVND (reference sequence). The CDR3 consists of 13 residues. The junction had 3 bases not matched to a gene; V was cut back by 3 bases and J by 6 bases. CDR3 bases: TGTGCCAGTAGTATCGACAGGGGCGATGGCTACACCTTC. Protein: CASSIDRGDGYTF.

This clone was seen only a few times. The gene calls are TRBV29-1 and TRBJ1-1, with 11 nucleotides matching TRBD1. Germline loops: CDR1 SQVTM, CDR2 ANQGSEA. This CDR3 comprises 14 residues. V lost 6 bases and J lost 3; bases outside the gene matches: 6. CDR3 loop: CSVRTGGADTEAFF. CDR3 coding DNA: TGCAGCGTCCGGACAGGGGGCGCGGACACTGAAGCTTTCTTT.

DNA for the CDR3: TGTGCCTGGAGTGAAGGGACGGGGGAAAAACTGTTTTTT. This gives the protein CAWSEGTGEKLFF. The chain couples TRBV30 to TRBJ1-4, with D perhaps TRBD1 (5 bases). The V end was cut by 1 base, the J end by 8 bases, with 11 bases between. There are 13 residues in the CDR3. Germline-derived CDR1 and CDR2 are GTSNPN and SVGIG (reference sequence).

CDR3 loop: CASSPTSRETQYF. The CDR3 bases are TGTGCCAGCAGTCCTACTAGTAGAGAGACCCAGTACTTC. The J gene is TRBJ2-5, the V gene TRBV7-2, with a weak D call TRBD2 (5 bases). The CDR3 totals 13 residues. Trimming stripped 6 bases from V and 4 bases from J, with 12 bases between. CDR1 and CDR2 (germline): SGHTA, FQGNSA.

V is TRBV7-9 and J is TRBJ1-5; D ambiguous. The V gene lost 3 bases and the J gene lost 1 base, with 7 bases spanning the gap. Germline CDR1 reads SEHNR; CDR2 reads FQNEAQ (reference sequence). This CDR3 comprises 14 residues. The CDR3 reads CASSFSGSNQPQHF. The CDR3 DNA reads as TGTGCCAGCAGCTTCAGTGGGAGCAATCAGCCCCAGCATTTT.

The CDR3 nucleotides read TGTGCCAGCAGTAACAGGGGCGGCACAGATACGCAGTATTTT. It specifies CASSNRGGTDTQYF. The genes are TRBV2 and TRBJ2-3; 7 bases match TRBD1. The V segment lost 5 bases and the J segment 1 base; nucleotides outside the gene matches: 3. This CDR3 has 14 residues. Germline V gene data show CDR1 as SNHLY and CDR2 as FYNNEI.

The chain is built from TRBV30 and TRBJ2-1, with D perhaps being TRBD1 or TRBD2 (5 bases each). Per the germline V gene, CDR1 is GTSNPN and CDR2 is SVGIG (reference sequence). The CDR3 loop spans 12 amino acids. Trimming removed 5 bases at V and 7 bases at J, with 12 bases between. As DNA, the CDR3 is TGTGCCTGGTCCGGGGCAACAAATGAGCAGTTCTTC. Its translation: CAWSGATNEQFF.

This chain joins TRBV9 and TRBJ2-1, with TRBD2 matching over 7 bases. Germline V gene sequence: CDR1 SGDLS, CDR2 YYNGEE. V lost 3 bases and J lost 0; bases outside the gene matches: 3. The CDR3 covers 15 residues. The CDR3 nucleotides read TGTGCCAGCAGCGGGGAGGGTTACTCCTACAATGAGCAGTTCTTC. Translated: CASSGEGYSYNEQFF.